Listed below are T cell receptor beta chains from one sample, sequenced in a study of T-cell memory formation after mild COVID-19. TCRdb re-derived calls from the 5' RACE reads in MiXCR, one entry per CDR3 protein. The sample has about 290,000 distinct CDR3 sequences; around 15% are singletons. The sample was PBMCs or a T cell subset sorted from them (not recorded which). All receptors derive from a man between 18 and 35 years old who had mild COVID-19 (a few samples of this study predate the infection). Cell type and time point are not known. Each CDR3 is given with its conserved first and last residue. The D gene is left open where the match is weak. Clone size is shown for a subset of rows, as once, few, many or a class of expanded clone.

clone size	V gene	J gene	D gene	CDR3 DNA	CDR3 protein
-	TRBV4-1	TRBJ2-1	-	TGCGCCAGCAGCCCTGTTGACTACGACAATGAGCAGTTCTTC	CASSPVDYDNEQFF
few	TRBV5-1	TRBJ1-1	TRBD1	TGCGCCAGCAGCTTGATAGGGGGCGATAACACTGAAGCTTTCTTT	CASSLIGGDNTEAFF
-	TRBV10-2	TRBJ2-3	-	TGCGCCAGCAAGGGGGGGCTTAGCACAGATACGCAGTATTTT	CASKGGLSTDTQYF
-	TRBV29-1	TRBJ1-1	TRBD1	TGCAGCGGGGGACAGCCGAACACTGAAGCTTTCTTT	CSGGQPNTEAFF
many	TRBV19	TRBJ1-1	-	TGTGCCAGTAGTACCGGACGGACGGTGAACACTGAAGCTTTCTTT	CASSTGRTVNTEAFF
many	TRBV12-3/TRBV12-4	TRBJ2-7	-	TGTGCCAGCAGCCCCCGACTAAACTCCTACGAGCAGTACTTC	CASSPRLNSYEQYF
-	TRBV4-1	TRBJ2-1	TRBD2	TGCGCCAGCAGCCAATTAGCGGGCAATGAGCAGTTCTTC	CASSQLAGNEQFF
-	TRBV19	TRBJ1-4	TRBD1	TGTGCCTCTAGGGGGGACAGAAGTGAAAAACTGTTTTTT	CASRGDRSEKLFF
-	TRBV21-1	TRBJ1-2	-	TGTGCCAGCAGCAAAGCCGGGGCGGGGTATGGCTACACCTTC	CASSKAGAGYGYTF
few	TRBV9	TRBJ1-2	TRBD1	TGTGCCAGCAACCGACAGGGACACGGGGCTGACTATGGCTACACCTTC	CASNRQGHGADYGYTF
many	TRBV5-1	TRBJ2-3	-	TGCGCCAGCAGCTTGGGACAGCAAGATACGCAGTATTTT	CASSLGQQDTQYF
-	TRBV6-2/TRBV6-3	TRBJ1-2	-	TGTGCCAGCAGTTACTCCGGCAATAACTATGGCTACACCTTC	CASSYSGNNYGYTF
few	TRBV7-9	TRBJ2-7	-	TGTGCCAGCACCGCTGCGGAGGGGGATATTGACGAGCAGTACTTC	CASTAAEGDIDEQYF
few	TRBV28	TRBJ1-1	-	TGTGCCATAGTAGGCGCTGGAACTGAAGCTTTCTTT	CAIVGAGTEAFF
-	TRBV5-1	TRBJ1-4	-	TGCGCCAGCAGCACCTTCCCACAGGGAAGTGAAAAACTGTTTTTT	CASSTFPQGSEKLFF
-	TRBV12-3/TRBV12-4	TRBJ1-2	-	TGTGCCAGCAGTTTACCAGGGATCAATGGCTACACCTTC	CASSLPGINGYTF
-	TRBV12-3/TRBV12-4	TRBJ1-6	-	TGTGCCAGCAGTTTACAGGTGCCGAGCTCCTATAATTCACCCCTCCACTTT	CASSLQVPSSYNSPLHF